In this sample, the clone carrying this T cell receptor beta chain turned up once. The antigen remains undetermined. This sample is part of a study of type 1 regulatory T cells. Study information: T-allo10 is an in vitro-generated, Tr1-enriched CD4 T cell product specific for alloantigen.

TCRdb called the reads again in MiXCR, with one record for every CDR3 protein. The sample has about 67,000 distinct CDR3 sequences; approximately 50% are singletons. Deletions cut 5 bases from V and 8 bases from J, with 17 bases between. Germline V lookup: CDR1 MDHEN, CDR2 SYDVKM. The CDR3 covers 14 residues. Study-wide results and caveats: Tr1 cells had a more restricted TCR repertoire than non-Tr1 cells.

V usage is TRBV28 and J usage is TRBJ2-3; D is possibly TRBD2 (7 bases). Sequencing was performed on cultured non-Tr1 T cells, either the whole culture or a sorted T cell fraction (not recorded which). This receptor was identified in a human donor in good health. CDR3 region: CASSTAGDIPTQYF. The CDR3 nucleotides are TGTGCCAGCAGTACGGCGGGGGACATTCCTACGCAGTATTTT.